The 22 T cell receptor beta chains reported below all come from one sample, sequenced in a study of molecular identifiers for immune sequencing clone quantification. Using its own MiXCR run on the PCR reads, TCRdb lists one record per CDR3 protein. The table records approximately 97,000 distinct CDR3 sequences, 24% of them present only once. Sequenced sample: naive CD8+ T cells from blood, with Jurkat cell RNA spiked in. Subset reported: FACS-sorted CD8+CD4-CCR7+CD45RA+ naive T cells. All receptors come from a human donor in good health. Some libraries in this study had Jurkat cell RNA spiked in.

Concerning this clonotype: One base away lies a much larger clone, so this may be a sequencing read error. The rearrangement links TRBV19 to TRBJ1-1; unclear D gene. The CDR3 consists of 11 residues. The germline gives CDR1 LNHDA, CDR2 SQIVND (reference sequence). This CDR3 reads CASARNTEASF. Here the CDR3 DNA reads TGTGCCAGTGCGAGGAACACTGAAGCTTCCTTT.

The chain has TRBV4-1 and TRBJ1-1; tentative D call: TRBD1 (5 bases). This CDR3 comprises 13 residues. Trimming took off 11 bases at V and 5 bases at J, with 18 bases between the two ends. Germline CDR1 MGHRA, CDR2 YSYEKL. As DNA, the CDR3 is TGCGCCTGCTGCCACGGGGGGGGTACTGAAGCTTTCTTT. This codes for CACCHGGGTEAFF.

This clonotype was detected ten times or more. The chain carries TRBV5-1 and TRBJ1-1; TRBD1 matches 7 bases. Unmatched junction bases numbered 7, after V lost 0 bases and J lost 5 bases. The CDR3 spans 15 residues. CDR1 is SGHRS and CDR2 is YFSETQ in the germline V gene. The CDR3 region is CASSLDGGGLTEAFF. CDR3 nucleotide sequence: TGCGCCAGCAGCTTGGATGGAGGGGGCTTGACTGAAGCTTTCTTT.

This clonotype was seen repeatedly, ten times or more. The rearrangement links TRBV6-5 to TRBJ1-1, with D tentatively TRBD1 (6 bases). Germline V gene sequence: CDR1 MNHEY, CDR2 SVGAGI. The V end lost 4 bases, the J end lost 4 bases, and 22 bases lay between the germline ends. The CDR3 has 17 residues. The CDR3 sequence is CASSSRDLGARSTEAFF. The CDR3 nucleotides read TGTGCCAGCAGTTCCCGGGACTTGGGGGCGCGCAGCACTGAAGCTTTCTTT.

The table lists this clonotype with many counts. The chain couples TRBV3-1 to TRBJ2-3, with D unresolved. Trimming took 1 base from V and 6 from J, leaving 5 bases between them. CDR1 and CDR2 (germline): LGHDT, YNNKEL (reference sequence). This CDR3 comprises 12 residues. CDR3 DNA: TGTGCCAGCAGCCAAGTCCGTGATACGCAGTATTTT. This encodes CASSQVRDTQYF.

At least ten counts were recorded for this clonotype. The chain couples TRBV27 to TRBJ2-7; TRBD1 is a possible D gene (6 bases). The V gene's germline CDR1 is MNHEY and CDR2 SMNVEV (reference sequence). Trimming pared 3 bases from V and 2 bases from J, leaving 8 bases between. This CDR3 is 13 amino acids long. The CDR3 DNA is TGTGCCAGCAGTTTGGGGGCAACCTACGAGCAGTACTTC. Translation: CASSLGATYEQYF.

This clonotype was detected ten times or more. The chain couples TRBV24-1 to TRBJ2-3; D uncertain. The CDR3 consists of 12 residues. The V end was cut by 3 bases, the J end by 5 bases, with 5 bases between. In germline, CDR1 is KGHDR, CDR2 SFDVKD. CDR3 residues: CATSDEGDTQYF. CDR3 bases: TGTGCCACCAGTGATGAAGGAGATACGCAGTATTTT.

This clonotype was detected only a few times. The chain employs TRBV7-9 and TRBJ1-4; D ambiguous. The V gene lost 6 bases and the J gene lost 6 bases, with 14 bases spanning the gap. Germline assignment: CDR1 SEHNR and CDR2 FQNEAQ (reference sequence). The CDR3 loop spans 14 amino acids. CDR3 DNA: TGTGCCAGCAGGCCGGATCCCGACTATGAAAAACTGTTTTTT. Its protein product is CASRPDPDYEKLFF.

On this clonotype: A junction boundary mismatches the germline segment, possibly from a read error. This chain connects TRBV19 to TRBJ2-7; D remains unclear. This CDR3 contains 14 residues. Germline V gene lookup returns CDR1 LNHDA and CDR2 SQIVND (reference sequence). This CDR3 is CASIIGTGDYEQYF. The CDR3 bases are TGTGCCAGTATTATAGGTACGGGCGACTACGAGCAGTACTTC.

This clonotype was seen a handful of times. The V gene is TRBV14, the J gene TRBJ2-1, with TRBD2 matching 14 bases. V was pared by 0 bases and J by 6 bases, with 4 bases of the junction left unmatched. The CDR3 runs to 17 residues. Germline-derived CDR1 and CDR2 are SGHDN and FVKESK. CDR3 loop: CASSQDSGTSGSNEQFF. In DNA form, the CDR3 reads TGTGCCAGCAGCCAAGATAGCGGGACTAGCGGGAGCAATGAGCAGTTCTTC.

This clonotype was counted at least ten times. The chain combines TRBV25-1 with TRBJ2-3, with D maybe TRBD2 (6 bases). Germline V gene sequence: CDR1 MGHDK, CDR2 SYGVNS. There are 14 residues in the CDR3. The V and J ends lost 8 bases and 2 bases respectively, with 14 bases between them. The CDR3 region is CASGGLAVTDTQYF. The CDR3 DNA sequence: TGTGCCAGCGGGGGGTTGGCCGTCACAGATACGCAGTATTTT. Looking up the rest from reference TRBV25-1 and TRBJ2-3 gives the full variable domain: EADIYQTPRYLVIGTGKKITLECSQTMGHDKMYWYQQDPGMELHLIHYSYGVNSTEKGDLSSESTVSRIRTEHFPLTLESARPSHTSQYLCASGGLAVTDTQYFGPGTRLTVL.

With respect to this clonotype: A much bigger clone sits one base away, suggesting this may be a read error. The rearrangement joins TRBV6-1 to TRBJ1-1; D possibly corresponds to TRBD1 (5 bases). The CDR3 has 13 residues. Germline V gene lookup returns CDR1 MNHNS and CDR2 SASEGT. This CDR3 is CASEGRMNTVAFF. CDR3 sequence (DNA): TGTGCCAGCGAGGGACGGATGAACACTGTAGCTTTCTTT.

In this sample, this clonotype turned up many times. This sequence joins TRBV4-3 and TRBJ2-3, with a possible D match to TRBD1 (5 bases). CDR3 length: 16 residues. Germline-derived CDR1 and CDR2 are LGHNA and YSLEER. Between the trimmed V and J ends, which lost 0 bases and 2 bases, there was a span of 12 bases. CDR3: CASSQEGRVDTDTQYF. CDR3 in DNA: TGCGCCAGCAGCCAAGAGGGCAGGGTGGACACAGATACGCAGTATTTT.

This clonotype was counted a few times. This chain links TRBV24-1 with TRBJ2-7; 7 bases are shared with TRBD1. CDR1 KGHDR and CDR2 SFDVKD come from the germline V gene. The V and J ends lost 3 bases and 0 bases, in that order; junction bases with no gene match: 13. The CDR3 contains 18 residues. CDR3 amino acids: CATSDLGQLITPSYEQYF. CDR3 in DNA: TGTGCCACCAGTGATCTGGGACAGCTCATAACGCCCTCCTACGAGCAGTACTTC.

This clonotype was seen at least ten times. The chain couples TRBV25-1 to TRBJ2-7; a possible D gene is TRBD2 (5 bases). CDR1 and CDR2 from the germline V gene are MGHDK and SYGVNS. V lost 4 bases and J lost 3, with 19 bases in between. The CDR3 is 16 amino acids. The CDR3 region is CASSVPTLSGLYEQYF. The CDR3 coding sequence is TGTGCCAGCAGTGTCCCCACTTTGAGCGGACTCTACGAGCAGTACTTC.

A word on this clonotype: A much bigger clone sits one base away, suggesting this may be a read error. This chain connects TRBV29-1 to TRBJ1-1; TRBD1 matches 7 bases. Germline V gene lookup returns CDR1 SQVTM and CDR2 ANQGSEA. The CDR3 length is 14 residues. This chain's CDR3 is CSVDGGTVNIEAFF. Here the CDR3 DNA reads TGCAGCGTCGATGGCGGGACAGTGAACATTGAAGCTTTCTTT.

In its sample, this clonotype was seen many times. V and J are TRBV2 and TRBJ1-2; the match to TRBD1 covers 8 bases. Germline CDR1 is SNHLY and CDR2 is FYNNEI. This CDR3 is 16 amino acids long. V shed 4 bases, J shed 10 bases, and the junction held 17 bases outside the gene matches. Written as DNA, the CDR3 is TGTGCCAGCAGTGCCTACCCACCGGGACAGGCACGAATCTACACCTTC. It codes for CASSAYPPGQARIYTF. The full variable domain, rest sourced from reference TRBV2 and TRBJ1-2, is EPEVTQTPSHQVTQMGQEVILRCVPISNHLYFYWYRQILGQKVEFLVSFYNNEISEKSEIFDDQFSVERPDGSNFTLKIRSTKLEDSAMYFCASSAYPPGQARIYTFGSGTRLTVV.

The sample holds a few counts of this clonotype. For the CDR3, the DNA is TGTGCCAGCACCCTACAGGCCTACACTGAAGCTTTCTTT. Amino acid sequence: CASTLQAYTEAFF. The genes are TRBV6-6 and TRBJ1-1, with a weak D call TRBD1 (5 bases). Trimming took off 7 bases at V and 3 bases at J, with 12 bases between the two ends. In germline, CDR1 is MNHNY, CDR2 SVGAGI (reference sequence). This CDR3 has 13 amino acids.

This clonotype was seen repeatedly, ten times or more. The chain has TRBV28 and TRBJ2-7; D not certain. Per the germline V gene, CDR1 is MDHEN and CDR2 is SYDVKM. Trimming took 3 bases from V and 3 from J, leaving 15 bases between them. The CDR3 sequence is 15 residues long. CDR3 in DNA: TGTGCCAGCAGTTTCTACCGCCCTAACAGCTACGAGCAGTACTTC. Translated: CASSFYRPNSYEQYF.

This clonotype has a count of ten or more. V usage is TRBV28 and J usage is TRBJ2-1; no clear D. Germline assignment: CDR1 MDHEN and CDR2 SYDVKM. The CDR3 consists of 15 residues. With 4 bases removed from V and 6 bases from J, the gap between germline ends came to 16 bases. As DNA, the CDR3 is TGTGCCAGCAGTTCGTCCGGTGGCCCAAGCAATGAGCAGTTCTTC. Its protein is CASSSSGGPSNEQFF.

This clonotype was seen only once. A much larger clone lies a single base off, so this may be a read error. The CDR3 sequence: CASSPDQETQYF. For the CDR3, the DNA is TGCGCCAGCAGCCCGGACCAAGAGACCCAGTACTTC. The V gene is TRBV5-1, the J gene TRBJ2-5, with D hard to call. The germline CDR1 and CDR2 sequences are SGHRS and YFSETQ. The CDR3 is made up of 12 amino acids. The V end lost 4 bases, the J end lost 0 bases, and 4 bases lay between the germline ends.

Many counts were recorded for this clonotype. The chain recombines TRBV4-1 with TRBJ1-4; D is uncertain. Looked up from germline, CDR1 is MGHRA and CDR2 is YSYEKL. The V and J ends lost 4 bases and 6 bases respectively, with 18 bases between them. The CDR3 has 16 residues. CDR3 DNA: TGCGCCAGCAGCCTTGTCCCCGGGGATGTTTATGAAAAACTGTTTTTT. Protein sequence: CASSLVPGDVYEKLFF.